This is a list of T cell receptor beta chains from one sample in a study of CD8+ T cells in alopecia areata. Sequencing was performed with immunoSEQ multiplex PCR; in TCRdb, only in-frame clones are kept and a portion is missing. This repertoire shows 100,000 to 150,000 clones, 49% found once; its top ten account for under 20%. The sequences come from CD8+ T cells sorted from blood, collected at week 0. The receptor source for this set is a human donor with alopecia areata. Both conserved end residues are part of each CDR3. D genes are given only for firm matches. Clone size is stated in some rows and not others, as once, few, many or a class when expanded.

clone_size,j_call,d_call,v_call,cdr3_aa,cdr3_nt
.,TRBJ1-1,.,TRBV5-1,CASSLLTSRGTEAFF,TGCGCCAGCAGCTTGTTAACAAGCAGGGGCACTGAAGCTTTCTTT
once,TRBJ1-1,TRBD1,TRBV5-1,CASSTYRGRGTEAFF,TGCGCCAGCAGCACCTACAGGGGCAGGGGCACTGAAGCTTTCTTT
.,TRBJ2-3,.,TRBV6-6,CASNTEGVDTQYF,TGTGCCAGCAACACCGAAGGGGTTGATACGCAGTATTTT
.,TRBJ2-2,.,TRBV7-8,CASSDKDGQNTGELFF,TGTGCCAGCAGCGATAAGGACGGTCAGAACACCGGGGAGCTGTTTTTT
.,TRBJ2-5,TRBD2,TRBV4-2,CASSQREGEGRETQYF,TGTGCCAGCAGCCAAAGGGAAGGGGAGGGCCGGGAGACCCAGTACTTC
.,TRBJ1-2,.,TRBV15,CATSRGTEPANYGYTF,TGTGCCACCAGCCGAGGGACGGAACCAGCTAACTATGGCTACACCTTC
few,TRBJ1-1,.,TRBV5-6,CASSLLMAAREAFF,TGTGCCAGCAGCTTGTTGATGGCGGCTAGAGAAGCTTTCTTT
.,TRBJ1-6,.,TRBV5-4,CASSLGSVTYNSPLHF,TGTGCCAGCAGCTTGGGATCAGTCACCTATAATTCACCCCTCCACTTT
.,TRBJ2-7,.,TRBV2,CASREQVKLSYEQYF,TGTGCCAGCAGGGAACAGGTGAAATTATCCTACGAGCAGTACTTC
.,TRBJ1-2,.,TRBV2,CASTGIGWKNGYTF,TGTGCCAGCACGGGAATAGGGTGGAAGAATGGCTACACCTTC
.,TRBJ2-7,.,TRBV30,CAWRRKSYEQYF,TGTGCCTGGAGGCGAAAGTCCTACGAGCAGTACTTC
.,TRBJ1-5,.,TRBV21-1,CASSKLTDYNQPQHF,TGTGCCAGCAGCAAATTGACAGACTATAATCAGCCCCAGCATTTT
.,TRBJ2-7,.,TRBV5-6,CASSLGNSYEQYF,TGTGCCAGCAGCTTGGGAAACTCCTACGAGCAGTACTTC
few,TRBJ2-3,.,TRBV10-3,CAISEQGPLRTDTQYF,TGTGCCATCAGTGAGCAGGGGCCGTTAAGGACAGATACGCAGTATTTT
once,TRBJ1-5,TRBD1,TRBV29-1,CSVGTGEWVAFQPQHF,TGCAGCGTCGGGACAGGGGAGTGGGTCGCGTTTCAGCCCCAGCATTTT
.,TRBJ2-7,.,TRBV2,CASSSPGHYEQYF,TGTGCCAGCAGTTCACCGGGACACTACGAGCAGTACTTC
.,TRBJ1-4,.,TRBV15,CATSRGDLGTNEKLFF,TGTGCCACCAGCAGAGGGGACCTGGGAACTAATGAAAAACTGTTTTTT
.,TRBJ1-2,.,TRBV30,CAWSVLPDSPYGYTF,TGTGCCTGGAGTGTACTGCCAGACAGTCCCTATGGCTACACCTTC
.,TRBJ1-6,.,TRBV7-2,CASSLGTVSYNSPLHF,TGTGCCAGCAGCCTTGGGACGGTCTCCTATAATTCACCCCTCCACTTT
.,TRBJ2-7,.,TRBV12-5,CASGLGPVYEQYF,TGTGCTAGTGGTTTGGGGCCGGTGTACGAGCAGTACTTC
.,TRBJ1-2,.,TRBV14,CASSQVRGDGYTF,TGTGCCAGCAGCCAAGTGCGAGGTGATGGCTACACCTTC
.,TRBJ1-2,.,TRBV30,CAWSTMREADYGYTF,TGTGCCTGGAGTACCATGCGAGAGGCGGACTATGGCTACACCTTC
.,TRBJ1-4,.,TRBV30,CAWSDGVDEKLFF,TGTGCCTGGAGTGACGGGGTAGATGAAAAACTGTTTTTT
few,TRBJ2-2,.,TRBV28,CASSLLYTGELFF,TGTGCCAGCAGTTTACTGTACACCGGGGAGCTGTTTTTT
.,TRBJ2-3,.,TRBV11-2,CASSPSETDPTDTQYF,TGTGCCAGCAGCCCCTCTGAGACTGATCCCACAGATACGCAGTATTTT
few,TRBJ1-3,TRBD1,TRBV19,CAQKKVRGLGNTIYF,TGTGCCCAGAAAAAAGTCAGGGGGCTTGGAAACACCATATATTTT